This entry lists 20 T cell receptor beta chains sequenced from one sample in a study of cytomegalovirus exposure and HLA in healthy donors. Primers included in the PCR were 60 Vbeta and 13 Jbeta primers. TCRdb keeps only in-frame clones here, not all; method: immunoSEQ multiplex PCR. The table records 150,000 to 200,000 clones, about 65% of them present only once. The sample was PBMCs. Source of these receptors: a woman aged 25 to 45 in good health and CMV-seronegative.

The chain recombines TRBV19 with TRBJ2-1; 12 nucleotides align to TRBD2. Germline lookup yields CDR1 LNHDA and CDR2 SQIVND (reference sequence). This CDR3 is built from 16 residues. V lost 4 bases to trimming and J lost 9 bases; unmatched junction nucleotides: 10. CDR3 nucleotide sequence: TGTGCCAGTAGTAATCTAGCGGGGGGGTTTTATATTGAGCAGTTCTTC. This codes for CASSNLAGGFYIEQFF.

The chain is built from TRBV7-2 and TRBJ1-6, with D unresolved. This CDR3 has 14 amino acids. Germline V gene lookup returns CDR1 SGHTA and CDR2 FQGNSA. Trimming took off 5 bases at V and 8 bases at J, with 13 bases between the two ends. CDR3 amino acids: CASSVGTDYSPLHF. CDR3 coding DNA: TGTGCCAGCAGCGTCGGTACAGATTATTCACCCCTCCACTTT.

The V and J genes are TRBV9 and TRBJ2-5; 7 bases fit TRBD1. This CDR3 has 15 amino acids. Germline V gene sequence: CDR1 SGDLS, CDR2 YYNGEE. Trimming removed 3 bases from V and 4 bases from J; junction bases left unmatched: 9. The CDR3 DNA is TGTGCCAGCAGCGCCTCGACAGGGAATGGAGAGACCCAGTACTTC. It yields the protein CASSASTGNGETQYF.

The chain combines TRBV28 with TRBJ1-2, with D possibly matching TRBD1 (5 bases). The CDR3 extends over 12 amino acids. The V gene's germline CDR1 is MDHEN and CDR2 SYDVKM. The V end was cut by 3 bases, the J end by 8 bases, with 10 bases between. The CDR3 DNA sequence: TGTGCCAGCAGTTTGGAGGGACGAGGCTACACCTTC. It yields the protein CASSLEGRGYTF.

J is TRBJ2-5 and V is TRBV6-5, with D maybe TRBD2 (7 bases). The CDR3 spans 14 residues. V lost 4 bases to trimming and J lost 11 bases, with 20 bases between them. Looked up from germline, CDR1 is MNHEY and CDR2 is SVGAGI. CDR3 sequence: CASSLGGGPEEQYF. CDR3 nucleotides: TGTGCCAGCAGTTTAGGGGGAGGGCCGGAGGAGCAGTACTTC.

The chain employs TRBV18 and TRBJ1-1, with 7 bases lining up with TRBD1. The trim removed 10 bases at V and 1 base at J, leaving 6 bases unmatched. Germline CDR1 and CDR2: KGHSH and LQKENI. There are 13 residues in the CDR3. The CDR3 DNA reads TGTGCCACAACCGGGACAGCGAACACTGAAGCTTTCTTT. It specifies CATTGTANTEAFF.

The sample holds one count of this clone. This sequence joins TRBV18 and TRBJ2-7; D is unresolved. CDR1 and CDR2 from the germline V gene are KGHSH and LQKENI. Trimming removed 3 bases from V and 3 bases from J, with 15 bases in between. The CDR3 contains 15 residues. CDR3 DNA sequence: TGTGCCAGCTCACCCCGGGTGGGTCAAGGCTACGAGCAGTACTTC. Amino acids: CASSPRVGQGYEQYF.

The J gene is TRBJ1-2, the V gene TRBV14; 9 positions match TRBD1. The CDR3 extends over 15 amino acids. Germline V gene data show CDR1 as SGHDN and CDR2 as FVKESK. V lost 5 bases and J lost 3; bases outside the gene matches: 7. CDR3 amino acids: CASSKTGGMHYGYTF. The CDR3 bases are TGTGCCAGCAGCAAGACAGGGGGGATGCACTATGGCTACACCTTC.

This clone was seen a handful of times. The rearrangement uses TRBV6-4 and TRBJ2-2; D might be TRBD1 (6 bases). This CDR3 region has 14 residues. With 3 bases removed from V and 4 bases from J, the gap between germline ends came to 9 bases. The germline CDR1 and CDR2 sequences are MRHNA and SNTAGT. The CDR3 is CASSEQGSTGELFF. Here the CDR3 DNA reads TGTGCCAGCAGTGAACAGGGTTCCACCGGGGAGCTGTTTTTT.

The chain joins TRBV15 to TRBJ1-2; D not resolved. The CDR3 length is 11 residues. CDR1 is LNHNV and CDR2 is YYDKDF in the germline V gene (reference sequence). V shed 8 bases and J shed 6 bases, with 10 bases lying between them. The CDR3 nucleotides are TGTGCCACCTCAGGACTCCATGGCTACACCTTC. Translation: CATSGLHGYTF.

The chain links TRBV30 to TRBJ2-7; 10 bases are shared with TRBD1. The CDR3 has 16 amino acids. From germline, CDR1 is GTSNPN and CDR2 SVGIG (reference sequence). The V segment lost 4 bases and the J segment 7 bases; nucleotides outside the gene matches: 16. The CDR3 loop is CAWMDGYDRGRGEQYF. The CDR3 DNA reads as TGTGCCTGGATGGACGGATACGACAGGGGGCGAGGAGAGCAGTACTTC.

The chain uses TRBV7-8 and TRBJ2-2; D uncertain. CDR1 and CDR2 from the germline V gene are SGHVS and FQNEAQ. The CDR3 extends over 16 amino acids. The germline V and J ends were trimmed by 0 bases and 5 bases, with 13 bases remaining between them. The CDR3: CASSLALGSRTGELFF. The CDR3 DNA is TGTGCCAGCAGCTTAGCTCTAGGCTCACGGACCGGGGAGCTGTTTTTT.

This chain uses TRBV7-2 with TRBJ2-1; D call uncertain. The V gene lost 2 bases and the J gene lost 7 bases, with 9 bases spanning the gap. The CDR3 contains 13 residues. Germline lookup yields CDR1 SGHTA and CDR2 FQGNSA. The CDR3 spells CASSLQAKNEQFF. The CDR3 bases are TGTGCCAGCAGCTTACAGGCAAAGAATGAGCAGTTCTTC.

The V gene is TRBV14, the J gene TRBJ2-1; D unresolved. This CDR3 has 11 amino acids. CDR1 and CDR2 (germline): SGHDN, FVKESK. Trimming took off 3 bases at V and 10 bases at J, with 7 bases between the two ends. CDR3 coding DNA: TGTGCCAGCAGCCAGTCTTTGGAGCAGTTCTTC. Translating it yields CASSQSLEQFF. The entire variable domain, with the rest obtained from reference TRBV14 and TRBJ2-1, is as follows: EAGVTQFPSHSVIEKGQTVTLRCDPISGHDNLYWYRRVMGKEIKFLLHFVKESKQDESGMPNNRFLAERTGGTYSTLKVQPAELEDSGVYFCASSQSLEQFFGPGTRLTVL.

V is TRBV6-4 and J is TRBJ2-2; D may be TRBD2 (5 bases). V was cut by 6 bases and J by 8 bases, with 13 bases left in between. CDR3 length: 13 amino acids. Germline lookup yields CDR1 MRHNA and CDR2 SNTAGT. The CDR3 DNA sequence: TGTGCCAGCAGCCGGGATTTCAGTGGGGAGCTGTTTTTT. It encodes CASSRDFSGELFF.

The J gene is TRBJ2-5, the V gene TRBV5-1, with D perhaps matching TRBD1 (6 bases). Germline CDR1 SGHRS, CDR2 YFSETQ. CDR3 length: 15 amino acids. V dropped 5 bases and J dropped 0 bases, with 14 bases sitting between them. The CDR3 DNA is TGCGCCAGCAGGCAACGAGGACAGTACCAAGAGACCCAGTACTTC. It encodes CASRQRGQYQETQYF.

The chain uses TRBV5-6 and TRBJ2-5; D is possibly TRBD1 (5 bases). This CDR3 region has 14 residues. The germline CDR1 and CDR2 sequences are SGHDT and YYEEEE. Trimming shortened V by 0 bases and J by 3 bases, and 9 bases separated the two germline ends. The CDR3 DNA follows: TGTGCCAGCAGCTTGGTACAGGTGAAAGAGACCCAGTACTTC. This codes for CASSLVQVKETQYF.

V is TRBV6-1 and J is TRBJ2-7, with D possibly TRBD1 on 6 matching bases. The ends were cut back, 5 bases at V and 7 bases at J, with 15 bases in the middle. Germline CDR1 MNHNS, CDR2 SASEGT. There are 13 residues in the CDR3. CDR3 loop: CASSRQGTEEQYF. CDR3 bases: TGTGCCAGCAGTCGCCAGGGGACCGAGGAGCAGTACTTC.

The chain joins TRBV28 to TRBJ1-1, with TRBD1 matching over 10 bases. V lost 1 base and J lost 5; bases outside the gene matches: 4. CDR3 size: 15 residues. CDR1 and CDR2 from the germline V gene are MDHEN and SYDVKM. As DNA, the CDR3 is TGTGCCAGCAGTTTATTGGGACAGGGGAGGACTGAAGCTTTCTTT. This gives the protein CASSLLGQGRTEAFF.

The count of this clone is one. The rearrangement links TRBV6-6 to TRBJ1-3; TRBD1 is a possible D gene (5 bases). Germline CDR1 and CDR2: MNHNY and SVGAGI (reference sequence). The CDR3 extends over 12 amino acids. V lost 5 bases and J lost 8, with 10 bases in between. CDR3 nucleotides: TGTGCCAGCAGTCTTCGGGGGGACACCATATATTTT. Protein product: CASSLRGDTIYF.